This TCR beta chain was recorded in a study of CD4 T cells in relation to SARS-CoV-2 and coronaviruses. The protocol was immunoSEQ multiplex PCR, while the TCRdb copy is restricted to in-frame clones and leaves out a portion. The table has 35,000 or so clones, about four fifths seen once; the top ten hold 6.6%. Points on this clone: Its antigen remains unidentified. One end of the junction varies from germline; a read error may be responsible.

The CDR3 spans 12 residues. CDR1 is MNHNS, CDR2 SASEGT, per germline. Naive or memory CD4+ cells were cultured 1:1 with T cell-depleted PBMCs plus CEF. The genes are TRBV6-1 and TRBJ2-7; the match to TRBD1 covers 9 bases. The sequence was collected from an adult with COVID-19. Source material: naive CD4+ T cells from PBMCs, cultured in vitro. The subset is: naive CD4+ T cells isolated by negative enrichment. CDR3 nucleotide sequence: TGTGCCAGCAGTGAAGCGGGGGGGACAGGGAGTTTC. Protein product: CASSEAGGTGSF.